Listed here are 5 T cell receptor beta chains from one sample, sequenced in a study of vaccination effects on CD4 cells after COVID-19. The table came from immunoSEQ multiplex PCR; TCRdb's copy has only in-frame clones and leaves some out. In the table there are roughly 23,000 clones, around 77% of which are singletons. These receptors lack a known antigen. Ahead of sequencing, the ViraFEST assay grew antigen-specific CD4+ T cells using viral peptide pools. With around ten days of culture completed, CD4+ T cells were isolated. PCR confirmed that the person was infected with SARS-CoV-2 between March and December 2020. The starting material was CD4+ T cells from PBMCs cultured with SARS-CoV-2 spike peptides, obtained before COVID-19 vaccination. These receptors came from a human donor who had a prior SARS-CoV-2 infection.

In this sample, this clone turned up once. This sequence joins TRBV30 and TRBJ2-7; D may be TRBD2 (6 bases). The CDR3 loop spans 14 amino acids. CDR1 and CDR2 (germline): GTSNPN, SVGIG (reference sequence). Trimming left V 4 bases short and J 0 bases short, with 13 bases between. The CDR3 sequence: CAWMLAGSSYEQYF. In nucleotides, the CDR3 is TGTGCCTGGATGTTGGCGGGGAGCTCCTACGAGCAGTACTTC. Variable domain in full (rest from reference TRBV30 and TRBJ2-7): SQTIHQWPATLVQPVGSPLSLECTVEGTSNPNLYWYRQAAGRGLQLLFYSVGIGQISSEVPQNLSASRPQDRQFILSSKKLLLSDSGFYLCAWMLAGSSYEQYFGPGTRLTVT.

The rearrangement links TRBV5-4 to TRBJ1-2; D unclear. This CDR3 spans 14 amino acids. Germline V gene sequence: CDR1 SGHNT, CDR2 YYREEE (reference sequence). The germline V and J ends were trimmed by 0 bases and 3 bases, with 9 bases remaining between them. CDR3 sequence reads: CASSLVYTDYGYTF. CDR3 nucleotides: TGTGCCAGCAGCTTGGTTTACACCGACTATGGCTACACCTTC.

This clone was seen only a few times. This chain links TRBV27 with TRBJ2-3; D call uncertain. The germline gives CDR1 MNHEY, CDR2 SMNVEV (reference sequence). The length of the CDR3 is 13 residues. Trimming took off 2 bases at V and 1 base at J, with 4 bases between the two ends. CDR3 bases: TGTGCCAGCAGTTTACGGGGCACAGATACGCAGTATTTT. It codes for CASSLRGTDTQYF.

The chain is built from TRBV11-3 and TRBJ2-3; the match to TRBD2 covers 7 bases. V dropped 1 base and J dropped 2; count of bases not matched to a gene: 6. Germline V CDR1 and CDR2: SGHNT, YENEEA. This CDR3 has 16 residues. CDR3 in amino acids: CASSLGRDYITDTQYF. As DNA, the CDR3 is TGTGCCAGCAGCTTAGGCCGGGACTATATCACAGATACGCAGTATTTT.

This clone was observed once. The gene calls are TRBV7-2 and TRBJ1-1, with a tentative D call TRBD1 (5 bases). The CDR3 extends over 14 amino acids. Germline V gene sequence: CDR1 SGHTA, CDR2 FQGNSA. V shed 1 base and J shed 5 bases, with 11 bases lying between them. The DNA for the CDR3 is TGTGCCAGCAGCTTAGATAGGGGTGGGACTGAAGCTTTCTTT. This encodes CASSLDRGGTEAFF.